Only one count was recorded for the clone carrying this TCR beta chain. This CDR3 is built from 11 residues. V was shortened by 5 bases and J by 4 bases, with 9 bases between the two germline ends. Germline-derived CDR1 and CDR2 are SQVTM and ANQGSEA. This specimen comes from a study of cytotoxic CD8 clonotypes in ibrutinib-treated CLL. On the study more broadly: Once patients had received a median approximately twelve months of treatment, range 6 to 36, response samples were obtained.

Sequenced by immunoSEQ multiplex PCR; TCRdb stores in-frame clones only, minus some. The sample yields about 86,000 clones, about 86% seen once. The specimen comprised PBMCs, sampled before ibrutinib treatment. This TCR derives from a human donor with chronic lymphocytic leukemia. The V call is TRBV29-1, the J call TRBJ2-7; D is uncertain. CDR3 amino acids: CSVPDPYEQYF. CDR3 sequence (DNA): TGCAGCGTTCCCGACCCTTACGAGCAGTACTTC.